These 9 T cell receptor beta chains were sequenced from one sample in a study of human T cells and chemical hapten exposure. This sample's time point: patch test 1, 2 weeks after DPC sensitization. Indicated treatment: therapeutic diphenylcyclopropenone sensitization with weekly scalp DPC. Extraction of total RNA was performed on unfractionated whole blood. TCRdb re-called the RACE reads with MiXCR, one entry per CDR3 protein. The data show roughly 52,000 distinct CDR3 sequences, 9.5% to 11% seen once. Source: whole blood, taken in connection with sensitization to the hapten diphenylcyclopropenone (DPC). Receptors originate from a woman aged 40 to 49 with alopecia areata. Some clones in this sample may be carry-over from other donors' samples.

The chain joins TRBV7-2 to TRBJ2-7, with TRBD1 matching over 9 bases. J was trimmed by 6 bases and V by 3 bases; bases with no gene match: 9. This CDR3 is built from 15 residues. Germline V gene sequence: CDR1 SGHTA, CDR2 FQGNSA. The CDR3 region is CASSFSGQGSAEQYF. CDR3 DNA: TGTGCCAGCAGCTTCTCCGGACAGGGGAGCGCCGAGCAGTACTTC. The full variable domain, in which reference TRBV7-2 and TRBJ2-7 provide the parts outside the CDR3, is GAGVSQSPSNKVTEKGKDVELRCDPISGHTALYWYRQSLGQGLEFLIYFQGNSAPDKSGLPSDRFSAERTGGSVSTLTIQRTQQEDSAVYLCASSFSGQGSAEQYFGPGTRLTVT.

The gene calls are TRBV28 and TRBJ1-1, with D hard to call. There are 13 residues in the CDR3. The germline CDR1 and CDR2 sequences are MDHEN and SYDVKM. Trimming cost V 8 bases and J 1 base, with 11 bases left between them. CDR3 in amino acids: CASGFYWNTEAFF. DNA for the CDR3: TGTGCCAGCGGATTTTACTGGAACACTGAAGCTTTCTTT. Together with reference TRBV28 and TRBJ1-1, the CDR3 gives the full variable domain: DVKVTQSSRYLVKRTGEKVFLECVQDMDHENMFWYRQDPGLGLRLIYFSYDVKMKEKGDIPEGYSVSREKKERFSLILESASTNQTSMYLCASGFYWNTEAFFGQGTRLTVV.

The V and J genes are TRBV7-2 and TRBJ1-6, with TRBD1 as a possible D gene (6 bases). The V gene's germline CDR1 is SGHTA and CDR2 FQGNSA. The V and J ends lost 5 bases and 9 bases respectively, with 17 bases between them. This CDR3 has 15 amino acids. CDR3: CASSIGGGHGSPLHF. CDR3 coding DNA: TGTGCCAGCAGCATAGGTGGGGGCCATGGTTCACCCCTCCACTTT.

In this sample, this clonotype turned up a few times. This sequence joins TRBV12-3 or TRBV12-4 and TRBJ2-7; D is unresolved. This CDR3 comprises 14 residues. V lost 0 bases and J 0 bases, leaving 6 bases between the germline ends. CDR3 coding DNA: TGTGCCAGCAGTTTAGCGGAGAGCTCCTACGAGCAGTACTTC. Encoded protein: CASSLAESSYEQYF.

This clonotype was detected ten times or more. The chain is built from TRBV6-1 and TRBJ2-3; unclear D gene. This CDR3 spans 12 amino acids. The V end lost 7 bases, the J end lost 3 bases, and 8 bases lay between the germline ends. Germline V gene data show CDR1 as MNHNS and CDR2 as SASEGT. The CDR3 coding sequence is TGTGCCAGCACCTTAGTTACAGATACGCAGTATTTT. Protein: CASTLVTDTQYF.

At least ten counts were recorded for this clonotype. The chain employs TRBV7-2 and TRBJ2-3; 7 bases map to TRBD2. This CDR3 is 19 amino acids long. The germline CDR1 and CDR2 sequences are SGHTA and FQGNSA. Trimming at V came to 1 base and at J to 3 bases, leaving 16 bases not matched to a gene. The CDR3: CASSLESSGYPVWTDTQYF. In nucleotides, the CDR3 is TGTGCCAGCAGCTTAGAATCTAGCGGATACCCTGTCTGGACAGATACGCAGTATTTT.

This clonotype has a handful of counts. This sequence joins TRBV28 and TRBJ1-2; 9 positions match TRBD1. The CDR3 consists of 18 residues. The trim removed 4 bases at V and 6 bases at J, leaving 18 bases unmatched. The germline V gene has CDR1 MDHEN and CDR2 SYDVKM. The CDR3 sequence: CASSSAGVEGDRENGYTF. In nucleotides, the CDR3 is TGTGCCAGCAGTTCCGCTGGGGTCGAAGGGGACAGGGAGAATGGCTACACCTTC.

This clonotype was recorded at least ten times. The CDR3 DNA sequence: TGTGCCAGCTCACCAAGCGGGGGTAACTATGGCTACACCTTC. As protein: CASSPSGGNYGYTF. The chain is built from TRBV18 and TRBJ1-2; D perhaps matches TRBD1 (5 bases). The CDR3 extends over 14 amino acids. V lost 2 bases, J lost 1 base, and 8 bases lay in between. Germline CDR1 and CDR2: KGHSH and LQKENI. Variable domain in full (rest from reference TRBV18 and TRBJ1-2): NAGVMQNPRHLVRRRGQEARLRCSPMKGHSHVYWYRQLPEEGLKFMVYLQKENIIDESGMPKERFSAEFPKEGPSILRIQQVVRGDSAAYFCASSPSGGNYGYTFGSGTRLTVV.

This clonotype has a handful of counts. The rearrangement uses TRBV7-6 and TRBJ1-6; 7 positions match TRBD1. V lost 4 bases and J lost 13; bases outside the gene matches: 13. Germline V gene data show CDR1 as SGHVS and CDR2 as FNYEAQ. The CDR3 is 15 residues long. Written as DNA, the CDR3 is TGTGCCAGCAGCTCCAGGGGGAGGTCCCGTTGGCCCCTCCACTTT. Translated: CASSSRGRSRWPLHF.